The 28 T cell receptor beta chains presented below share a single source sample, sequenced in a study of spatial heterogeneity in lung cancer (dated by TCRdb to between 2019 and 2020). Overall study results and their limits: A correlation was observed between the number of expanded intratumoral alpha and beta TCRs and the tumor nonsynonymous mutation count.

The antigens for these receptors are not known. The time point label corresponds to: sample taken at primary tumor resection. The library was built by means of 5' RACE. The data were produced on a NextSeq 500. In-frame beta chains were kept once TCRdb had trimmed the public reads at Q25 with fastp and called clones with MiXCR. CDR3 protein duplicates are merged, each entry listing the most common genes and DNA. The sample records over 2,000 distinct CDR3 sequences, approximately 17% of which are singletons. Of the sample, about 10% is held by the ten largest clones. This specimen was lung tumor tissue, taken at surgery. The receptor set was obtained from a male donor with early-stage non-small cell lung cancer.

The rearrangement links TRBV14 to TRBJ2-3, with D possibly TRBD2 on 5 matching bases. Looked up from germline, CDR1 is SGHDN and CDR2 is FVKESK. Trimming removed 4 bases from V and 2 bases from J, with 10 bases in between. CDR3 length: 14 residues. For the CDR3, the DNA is TGTGCCAGCAGCCCGAGGACTCTCACAGATACGCAGTATTTT. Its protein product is CASSPRTLTDTQYF.

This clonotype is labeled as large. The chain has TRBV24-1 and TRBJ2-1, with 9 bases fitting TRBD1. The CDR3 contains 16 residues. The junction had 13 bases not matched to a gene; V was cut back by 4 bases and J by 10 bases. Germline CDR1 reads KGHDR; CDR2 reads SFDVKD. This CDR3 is CATSDLGDGTGNEQFF. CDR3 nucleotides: TGTGCCACCAGTGACCTAGGGGACGGGACAGGGAACGAGCAGTTCTTC.

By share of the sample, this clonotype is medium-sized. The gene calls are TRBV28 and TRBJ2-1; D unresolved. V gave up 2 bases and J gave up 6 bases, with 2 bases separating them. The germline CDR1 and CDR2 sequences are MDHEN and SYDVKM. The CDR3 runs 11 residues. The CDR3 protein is CASSLANEQFF. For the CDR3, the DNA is TGTGCCAGCAGTTTAGCCAATGAGCAGTTCTTC.

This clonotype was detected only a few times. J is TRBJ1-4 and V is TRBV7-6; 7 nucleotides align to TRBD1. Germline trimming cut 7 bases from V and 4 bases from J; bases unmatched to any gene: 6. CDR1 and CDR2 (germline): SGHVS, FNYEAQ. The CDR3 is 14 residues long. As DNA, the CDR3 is TGTGCCAGCAACTTCGGGACAGTTAATGAAAAACTGTTTTTT. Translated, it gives CASNFGTVNEKLFF.

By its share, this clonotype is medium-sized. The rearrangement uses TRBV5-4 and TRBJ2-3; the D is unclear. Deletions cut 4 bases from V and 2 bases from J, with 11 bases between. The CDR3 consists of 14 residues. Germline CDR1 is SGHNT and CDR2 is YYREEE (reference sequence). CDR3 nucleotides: TGTGCCAGCAGCAACGGACCACTCACAGATACGCAGTATTTT. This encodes CASSNGPLTDTQYF.

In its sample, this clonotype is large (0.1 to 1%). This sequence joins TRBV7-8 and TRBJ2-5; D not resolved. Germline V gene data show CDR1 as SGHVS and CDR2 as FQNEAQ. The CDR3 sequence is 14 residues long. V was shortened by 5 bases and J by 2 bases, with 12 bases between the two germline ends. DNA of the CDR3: TGTGCCAGCAGCCCTAGTCCCAGGCAAGAGACCCAGTACTTC. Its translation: CASSPSPRQETQYF.

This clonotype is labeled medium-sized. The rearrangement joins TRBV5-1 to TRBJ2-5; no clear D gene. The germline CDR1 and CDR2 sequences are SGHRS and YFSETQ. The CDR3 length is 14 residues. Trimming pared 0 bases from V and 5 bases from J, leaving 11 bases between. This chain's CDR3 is CASSLAGRKETQYF. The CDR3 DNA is TGCGCCAGCAGCTTGGCTGGCAGAAAGGAGACCCAGTACTTC.

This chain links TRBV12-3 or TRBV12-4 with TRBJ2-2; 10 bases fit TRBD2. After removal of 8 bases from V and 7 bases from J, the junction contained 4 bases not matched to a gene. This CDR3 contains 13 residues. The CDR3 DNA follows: TGTGCCAGCGGAGCGGGAGGGGTCGGGGAGCTGTTTTTT. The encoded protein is CASGAGGVGELFF.

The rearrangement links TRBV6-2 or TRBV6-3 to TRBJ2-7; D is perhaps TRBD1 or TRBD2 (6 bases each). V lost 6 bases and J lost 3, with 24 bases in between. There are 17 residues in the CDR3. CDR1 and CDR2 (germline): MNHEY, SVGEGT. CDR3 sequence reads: CASRSIEGGVRYYEQYF. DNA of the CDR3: TGTGCCAGCAGATCGATAGAGGGGGGAGTACGATACTACGAGCAGTACTTC.

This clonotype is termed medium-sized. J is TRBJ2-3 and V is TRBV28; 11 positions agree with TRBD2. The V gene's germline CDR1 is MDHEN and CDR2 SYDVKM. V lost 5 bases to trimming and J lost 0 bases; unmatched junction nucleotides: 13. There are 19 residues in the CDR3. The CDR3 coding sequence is TGTGCCAGCAGTCTTTCAGGGACTAGCGGCACCCTAAGCACAGATACGCAGTATTTT. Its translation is CASSLSGTSGTLSTDTQYF.

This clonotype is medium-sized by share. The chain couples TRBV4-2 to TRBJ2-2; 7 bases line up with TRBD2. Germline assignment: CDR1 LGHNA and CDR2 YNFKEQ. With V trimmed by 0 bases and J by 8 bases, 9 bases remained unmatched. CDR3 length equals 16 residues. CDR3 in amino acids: CASSQEFLAAIGELFF. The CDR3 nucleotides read TGTGCCAGCAGCCAAGAGTTTCTAGCGGCAATTGGGGAGCTGTTTTTT.

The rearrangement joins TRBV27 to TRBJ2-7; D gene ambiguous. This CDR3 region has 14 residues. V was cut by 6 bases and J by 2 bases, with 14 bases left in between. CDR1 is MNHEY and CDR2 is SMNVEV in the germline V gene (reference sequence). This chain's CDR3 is CASSPRTDTYEQYF. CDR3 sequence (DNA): TGTGCCAGCAGCCCCAGGACGGATACCTACGAGCAGTACTTC.

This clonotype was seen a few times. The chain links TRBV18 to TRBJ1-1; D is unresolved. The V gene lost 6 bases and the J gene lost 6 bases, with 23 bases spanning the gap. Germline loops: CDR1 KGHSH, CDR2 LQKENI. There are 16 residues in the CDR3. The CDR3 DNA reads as TGTGCCAGCTCCCCCGTTATGGTCCCGCCGGGCGCTGAAGCTTTCTTT. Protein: CASSPVMVPPGAEAFF.

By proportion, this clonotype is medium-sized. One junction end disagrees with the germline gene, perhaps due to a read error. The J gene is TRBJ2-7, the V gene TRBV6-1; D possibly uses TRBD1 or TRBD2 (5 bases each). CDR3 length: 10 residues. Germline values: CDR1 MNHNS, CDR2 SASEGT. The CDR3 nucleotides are TGTGCCAGCAGCCAGGGACCGGCGGTCTTC. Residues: CASSQGPAVF.

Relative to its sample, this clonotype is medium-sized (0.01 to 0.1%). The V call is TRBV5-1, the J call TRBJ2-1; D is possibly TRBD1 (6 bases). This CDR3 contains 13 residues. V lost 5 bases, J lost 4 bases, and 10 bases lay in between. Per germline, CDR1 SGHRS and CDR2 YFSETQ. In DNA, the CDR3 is TGCGCCAGCAGAAGGCAGGGGTACAATGAGCAGTTCTTC. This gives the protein CASRRQGYNEQFF.

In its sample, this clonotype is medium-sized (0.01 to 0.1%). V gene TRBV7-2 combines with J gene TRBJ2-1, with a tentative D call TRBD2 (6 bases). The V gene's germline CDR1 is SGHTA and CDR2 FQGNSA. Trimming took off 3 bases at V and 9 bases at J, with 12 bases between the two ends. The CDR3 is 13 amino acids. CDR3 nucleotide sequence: TGTGCCAGCAGCTTTTCCGGGAGTATTGAGCAGTTCTTC. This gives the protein CASSFSGSIEQFF.

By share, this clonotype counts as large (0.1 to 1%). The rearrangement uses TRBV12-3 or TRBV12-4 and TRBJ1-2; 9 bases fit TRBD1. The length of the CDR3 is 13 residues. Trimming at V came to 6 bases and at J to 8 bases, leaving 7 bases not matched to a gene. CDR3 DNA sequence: TGTGCCAGCAGGGGGACAGGGAAAGGCGGCTACACCTTC. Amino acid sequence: CASRGTGKGGYTF.

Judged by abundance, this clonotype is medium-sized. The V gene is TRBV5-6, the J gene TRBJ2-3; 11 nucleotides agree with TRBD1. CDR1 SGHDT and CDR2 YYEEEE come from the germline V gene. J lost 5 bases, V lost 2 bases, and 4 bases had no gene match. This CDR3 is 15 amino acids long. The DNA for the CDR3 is TGTGCCAGCAGCTTCCCGGACAGGGGGCAAGATACGCAGTATTTT. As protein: CASSFPDRGQDTQYF. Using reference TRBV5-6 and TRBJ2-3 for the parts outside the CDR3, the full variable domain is DAGVTQSPTHLIKTRGQQVTLRCSPKSGHDTVSWYQQALGQGPQFIFQYYEEEERQRGNFPDRFSGHQFPNYSSELNVNALLLGDSALYLCASSFPDRGQDTQYFGPGTRLTVL.

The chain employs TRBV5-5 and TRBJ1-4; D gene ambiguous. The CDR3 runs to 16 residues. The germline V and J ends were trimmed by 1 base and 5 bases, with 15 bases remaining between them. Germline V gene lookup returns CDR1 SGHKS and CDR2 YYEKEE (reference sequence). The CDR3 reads CASSLTGRMLNEKLFF. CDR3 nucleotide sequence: TGTGCCAGCAGCTTGACTGGGAGGATGCTGAATGAAAAACTGTTTTTT. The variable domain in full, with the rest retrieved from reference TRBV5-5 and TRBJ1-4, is DAGVTQSPTHLIKTRGQQVTLRCSPISGHKSVSWYQQVLGQGPQFIFQYYEKEERGRGNFPDRFSARQFPNYSSELNVNALLLGDSALYLCASSLTGRMLNEKLFFGSGTQLSVL.

The chain's CDR3 is CASRPISGSSYNEQFF. The DNA for the CDR3 is TGTGCCAGCAGGCCGATTAGCGGGAGCTCCTACAATGAGCAGTTCTTC. This chain connects TRBV28 to TRBJ2-1; TRBD2 agrees at 9 bases. The trim removed 6 bases at V and 0 bases at J, leaving 6 bases unmatched. CDR1 MDHEN and CDR2 SYDVKM come from the germline V gene. The CDR3 has 16 residues.

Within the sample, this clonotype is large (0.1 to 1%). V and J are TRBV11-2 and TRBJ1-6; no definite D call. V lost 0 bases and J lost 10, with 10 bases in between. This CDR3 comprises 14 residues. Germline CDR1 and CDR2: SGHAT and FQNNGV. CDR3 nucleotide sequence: TGTGCCAGCAGCTTAGAAAGGCCTTGGTCACCCCTCCACTTT. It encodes CASSLERPWSPLHF.

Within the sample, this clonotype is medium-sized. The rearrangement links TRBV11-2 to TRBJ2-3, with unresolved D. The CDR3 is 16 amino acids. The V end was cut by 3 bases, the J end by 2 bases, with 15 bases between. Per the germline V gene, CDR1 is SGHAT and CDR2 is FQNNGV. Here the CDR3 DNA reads TGTGCCAGCAGCTTCCGGCTGGGTGGCCCCACAGATACGCAGTATTTT. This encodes CASSFRLGGPTDTQYF.

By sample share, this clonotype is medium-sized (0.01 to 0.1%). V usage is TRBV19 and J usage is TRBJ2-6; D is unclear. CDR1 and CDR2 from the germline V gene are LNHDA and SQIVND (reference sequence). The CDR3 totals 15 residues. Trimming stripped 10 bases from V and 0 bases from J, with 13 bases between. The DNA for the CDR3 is TGTGCCACGTCAACAAGGAACTCTGGGGCCAACGTCCTGACTTTC. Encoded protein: CATSTRNSGANVLTF.

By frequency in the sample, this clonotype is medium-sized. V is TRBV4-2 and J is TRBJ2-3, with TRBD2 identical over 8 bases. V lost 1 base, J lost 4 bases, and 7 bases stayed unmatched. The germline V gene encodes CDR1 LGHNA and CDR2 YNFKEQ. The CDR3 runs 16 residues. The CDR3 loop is CASSQVRGLEPDTQYF. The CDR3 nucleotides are TGTGCCAGCAGCCAAGTGAGGGGACTAGAACCAGATACGCAGTATTTT.

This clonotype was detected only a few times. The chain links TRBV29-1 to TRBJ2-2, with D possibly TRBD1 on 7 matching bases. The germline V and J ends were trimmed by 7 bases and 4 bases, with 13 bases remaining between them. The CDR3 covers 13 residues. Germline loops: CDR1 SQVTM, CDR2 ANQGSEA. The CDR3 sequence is CSAGGMGTGELFF. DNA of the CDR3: TGCAGCGCAGGGGGGATGGGCACCGGGGAGCTGTTTTTT.

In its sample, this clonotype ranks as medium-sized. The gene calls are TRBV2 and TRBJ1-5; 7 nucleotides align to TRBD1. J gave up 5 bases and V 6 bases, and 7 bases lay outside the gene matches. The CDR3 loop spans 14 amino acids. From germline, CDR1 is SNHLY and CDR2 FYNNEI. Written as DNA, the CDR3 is TGTGCCAGCAGGCCGACAGGGTTCGATCAGCCCCAGCATTTT. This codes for CASRPTGFDQPQHF. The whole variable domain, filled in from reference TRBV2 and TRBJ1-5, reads EPEVTQTPSHQVTQMGQEVILRCVPISNHLYFYWYRQILGQKVEFLVSFYNNEISEKSEIFDDQFSVERPDGSNFTLKIRSTKLEDSAMYFCASRPTGFDQPQHFGDGTRLSIL.

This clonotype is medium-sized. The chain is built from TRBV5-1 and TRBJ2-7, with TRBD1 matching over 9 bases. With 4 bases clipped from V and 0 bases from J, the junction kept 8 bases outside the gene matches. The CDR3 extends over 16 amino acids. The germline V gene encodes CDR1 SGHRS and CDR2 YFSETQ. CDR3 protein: CASSRGQGTGSYEQYF. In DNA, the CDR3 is TGCGCCAGCAGCCGTGGACAGGGGACCGGCTCCTACGAGCAGTACTTC.

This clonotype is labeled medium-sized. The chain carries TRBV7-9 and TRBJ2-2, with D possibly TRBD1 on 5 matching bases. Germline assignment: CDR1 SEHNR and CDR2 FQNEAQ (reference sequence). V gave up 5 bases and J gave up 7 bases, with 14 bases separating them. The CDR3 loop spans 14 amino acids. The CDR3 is CASSPGFQSGELFF. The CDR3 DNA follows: TGTGCCAGCAGCCCAGGGTTTCAGAGCGGGGAGCTGTTTTTT.